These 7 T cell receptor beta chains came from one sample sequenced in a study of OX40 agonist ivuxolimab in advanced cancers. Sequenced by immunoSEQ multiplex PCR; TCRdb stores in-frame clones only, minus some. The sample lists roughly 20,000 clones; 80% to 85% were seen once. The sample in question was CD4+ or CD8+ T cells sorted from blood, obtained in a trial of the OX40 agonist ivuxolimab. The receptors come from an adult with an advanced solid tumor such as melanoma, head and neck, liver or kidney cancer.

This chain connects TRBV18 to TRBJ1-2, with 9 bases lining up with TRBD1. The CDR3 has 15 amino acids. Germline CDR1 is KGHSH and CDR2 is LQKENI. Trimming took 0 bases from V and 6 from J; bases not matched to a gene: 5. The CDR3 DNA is TGTGCCAGCTCACCACCGATGGGACAGGGAAATGGCTACACCTTC. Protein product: CASSPPMGQGNGYTF.

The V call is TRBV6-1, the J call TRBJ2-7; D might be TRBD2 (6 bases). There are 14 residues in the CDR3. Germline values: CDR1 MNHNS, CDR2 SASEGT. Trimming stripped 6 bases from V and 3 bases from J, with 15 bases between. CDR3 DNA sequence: TGTGCCAGCAGGGGGGGTGCGGGACTCTACGAGCAGTACTTC. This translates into CASRGGAGLYEQYF.

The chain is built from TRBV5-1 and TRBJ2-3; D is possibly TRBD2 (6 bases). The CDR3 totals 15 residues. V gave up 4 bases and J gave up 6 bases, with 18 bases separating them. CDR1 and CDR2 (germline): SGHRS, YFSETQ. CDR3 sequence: CASSDPSAPGDTQYF. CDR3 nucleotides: TGCGCCAGCAGCGACCCTAGCGCGCCGGGGGATACGCAGTATTTT.

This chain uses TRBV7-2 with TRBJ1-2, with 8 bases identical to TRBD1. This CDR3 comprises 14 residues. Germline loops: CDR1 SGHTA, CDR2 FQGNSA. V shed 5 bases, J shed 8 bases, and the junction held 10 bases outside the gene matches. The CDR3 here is CASSKPDRASGYTF. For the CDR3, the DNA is TGTGCCAGCAGCAAACCGGACAGGGCTTCGGGCTACACCTTC.

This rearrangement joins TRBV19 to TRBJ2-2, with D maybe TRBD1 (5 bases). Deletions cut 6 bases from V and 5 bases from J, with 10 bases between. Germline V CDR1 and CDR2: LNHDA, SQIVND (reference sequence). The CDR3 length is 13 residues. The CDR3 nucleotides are TGTGCCAGTAGGCTGACAGCGACCGGGGAGCTGTTTTTT. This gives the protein CASRLTATGELFF.

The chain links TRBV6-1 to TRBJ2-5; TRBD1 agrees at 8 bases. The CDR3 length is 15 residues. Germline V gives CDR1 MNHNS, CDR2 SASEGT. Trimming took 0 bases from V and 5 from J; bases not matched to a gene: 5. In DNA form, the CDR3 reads TGTGCCAGCAGTGAAGCTCCAGGGGGCTGGGAGACCCAGTACTTC. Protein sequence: CASSEAPGGWETQYF.

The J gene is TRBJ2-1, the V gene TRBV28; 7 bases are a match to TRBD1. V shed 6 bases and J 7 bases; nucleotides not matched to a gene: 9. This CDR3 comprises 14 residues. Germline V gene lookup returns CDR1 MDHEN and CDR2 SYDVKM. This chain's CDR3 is CASSRTGLWNEQFF. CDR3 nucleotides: TGTGCCAGCAGCCGGACAGGACTGTGGAATGAGCAGTTCTTC. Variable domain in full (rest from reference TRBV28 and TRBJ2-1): DVKVTQSSRYLVKRTGEKVFLECVQDMDHENMFWYRQDPGLGLRLIYFSYDVKMKEKGDIPEGYSVSREKKERFSLILESASTNQTSMYLCASSRTGLWNEQFFGPGTRLTVL.